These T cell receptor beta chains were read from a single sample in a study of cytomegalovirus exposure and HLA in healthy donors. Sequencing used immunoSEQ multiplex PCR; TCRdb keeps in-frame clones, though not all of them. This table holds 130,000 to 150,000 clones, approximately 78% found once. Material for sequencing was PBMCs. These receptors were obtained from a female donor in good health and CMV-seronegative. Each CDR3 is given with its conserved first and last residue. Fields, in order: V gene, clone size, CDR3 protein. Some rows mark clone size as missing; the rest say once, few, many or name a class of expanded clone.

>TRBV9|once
CASSVNDFGEQYF
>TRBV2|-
CASSGEFKGNPTGGAQYF
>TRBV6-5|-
CASSYGRGSPLHF
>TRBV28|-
CASSLGRVSYNEQFF
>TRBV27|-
CASSLLAGGSYEQYF
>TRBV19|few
CASTGYSNQPQHF
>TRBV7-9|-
CASSLEQGFGPIYF
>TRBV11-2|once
CASSLILPGEQFF
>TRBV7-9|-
CASSFDRGDEQYF
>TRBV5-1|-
CASSLAPNTEAFF
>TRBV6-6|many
CASSGRAQSNQPQHF
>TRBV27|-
CASRGAGGWYGYTF
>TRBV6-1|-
CASRIDRAFGNTIYF
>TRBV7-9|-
CASSPRGSYNEQFF
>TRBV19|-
CASSMPGLAREEQFF
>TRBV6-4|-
CASSDSGFPPDTQYF
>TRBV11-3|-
CASSLGGRSYNEQFF
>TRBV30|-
CAWSAPGAISSYGYTF
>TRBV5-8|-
CASSQRTGINYGYTF
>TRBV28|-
CASSTAMRPGTNEKLFF
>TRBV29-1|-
CSVGQGAAREQYF
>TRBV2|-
CASRGHWGTEAFF
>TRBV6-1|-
CASRVDRTLNQPQHF
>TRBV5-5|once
CASSLDFPPGYNEQFF
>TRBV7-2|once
CASSPNSYEQYF
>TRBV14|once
CASSQLAGGPGDTQYF
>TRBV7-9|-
CASSIRGLNTEAFF
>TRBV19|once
CASRDPGLNRQPQHF
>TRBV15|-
CATSSTGSLYEQYF
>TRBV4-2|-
CASSPRQTDTIYF
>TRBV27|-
CASSLWRGGGDTQYF
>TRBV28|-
CASSSGTSGIDEQFF
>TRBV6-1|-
CASSETTGRVYGYTF
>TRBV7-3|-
CASSARTGTGQFF
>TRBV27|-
CASRVTGGNTEAFF
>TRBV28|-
CASRFSGGIPPEAFF
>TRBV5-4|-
CASSLAGPGEQYF
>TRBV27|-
CASSLAGNYGYTF
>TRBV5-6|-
CASSLGDRRLAKNIQYF
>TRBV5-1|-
CASSFMTSGRGMDTQYF
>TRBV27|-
CASRRGGSREKLFF
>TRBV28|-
CASSLTGLANYGYTF
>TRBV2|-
CASSFDSNYGYPF
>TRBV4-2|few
CASSQGQASGGLNTGELFF
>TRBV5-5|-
CASSSPGETYSGNTIYF
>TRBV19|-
CASSILGTGPGGELFF
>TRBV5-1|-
CASSLNSKTKNTEAFF
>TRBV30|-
CAWSFFGGSCEQFF
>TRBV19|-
CASSGPYNEQFF
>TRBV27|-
CASSRGGPGTGELFF
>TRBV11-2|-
CASSFAGSYEQYF